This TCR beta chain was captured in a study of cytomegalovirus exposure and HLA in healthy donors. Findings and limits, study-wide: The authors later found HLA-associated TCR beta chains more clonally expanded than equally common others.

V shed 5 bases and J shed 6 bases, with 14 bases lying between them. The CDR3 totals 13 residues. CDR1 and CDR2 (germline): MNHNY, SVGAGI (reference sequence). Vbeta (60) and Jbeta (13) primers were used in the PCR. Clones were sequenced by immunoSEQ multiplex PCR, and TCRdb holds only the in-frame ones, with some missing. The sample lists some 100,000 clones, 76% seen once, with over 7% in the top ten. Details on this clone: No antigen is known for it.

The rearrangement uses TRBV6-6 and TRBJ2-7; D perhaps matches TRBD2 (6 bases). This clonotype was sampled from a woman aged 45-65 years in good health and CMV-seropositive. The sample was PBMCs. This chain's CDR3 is CASSTLRGGEQYF. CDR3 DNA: TGTGCCAGCAGTACCTTACGGGGAGGCGAGCAGTACTTC.